These 3 T cell receptor beta chains share one sample of origin, sequenced in a study of blood T cell repertoires in COVID-19. This table comes from immunoSEQ multiplex PCR, and its TCRdb copy is limited to in-frame clones, with some not included. The sample lists about 370,000 clones, roughly 89% occurring once. What was sequenced was peripheral blood. These receptors were obtained from a man younger than 35 with active or convalescent COVID-19.

This chain links TRBV15 with TRBJ2-7, with D possibly being TRBD1 (5 bases). Germline assignment: CDR1 LNHNV and CDR2 YYDKDF (reference sequence). Trimming removed 0 bases at V and 3 bases at J, with 12 bases between. The CDR3 runs to 15 residues. CDR3 residues: CATSREYGAIYEQYF. The CDR3 DNA follows: TGTGCCACCAGCAGAGAGTATGGGGCTATCTACGAGCAGTACTTC.

The chain has TRBV18 and TRBJ1-3; D ambiguous. The CDR3 is 17 amino acids. The V gene lost 3 bases and the J gene lost 0 bases, with 15 bases spanning the gap. CDR1 is KGHSH and CDR2 is LQKENI in the germline V gene. The CDR3 DNA is TGTGCCAGCTCACCTAAGCACAGTCCAGACTCTGGAAACACCATATATTTT. Protein product: CASSPKHSPDSGNTIYF.

The V call is TRBV6-5, the J call TRBJ2-7, with 9 positions matching TRBD1. CDR1 MNHEY and CDR2 SVGAGI come from the germline V gene. The CDR3 has 14 amino acids. The V segment lost 6 bases and the J segment 7 bases; nucleotides outside the gene matches: 10. CDR3 sequence: CASSPRGGQGEQYF. The CDR3 DNA follows: TGTGCCAGCAGCCCAAGAGGGGGACAGGGAGAGCAGTACTTC.